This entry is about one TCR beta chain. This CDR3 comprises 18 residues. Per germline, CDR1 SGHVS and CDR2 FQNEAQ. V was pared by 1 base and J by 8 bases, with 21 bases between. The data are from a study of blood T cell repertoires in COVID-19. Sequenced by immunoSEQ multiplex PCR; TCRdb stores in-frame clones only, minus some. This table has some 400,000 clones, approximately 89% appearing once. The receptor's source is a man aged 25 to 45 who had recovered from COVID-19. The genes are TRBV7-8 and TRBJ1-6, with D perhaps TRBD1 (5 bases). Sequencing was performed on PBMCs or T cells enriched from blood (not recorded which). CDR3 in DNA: TGTGCCAGCAGCTTAGGGTACCTTGGCCCGGGAGGGGATTCACCCCTCCACTTT. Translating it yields CASSLGYLGPGGDSPLHF.